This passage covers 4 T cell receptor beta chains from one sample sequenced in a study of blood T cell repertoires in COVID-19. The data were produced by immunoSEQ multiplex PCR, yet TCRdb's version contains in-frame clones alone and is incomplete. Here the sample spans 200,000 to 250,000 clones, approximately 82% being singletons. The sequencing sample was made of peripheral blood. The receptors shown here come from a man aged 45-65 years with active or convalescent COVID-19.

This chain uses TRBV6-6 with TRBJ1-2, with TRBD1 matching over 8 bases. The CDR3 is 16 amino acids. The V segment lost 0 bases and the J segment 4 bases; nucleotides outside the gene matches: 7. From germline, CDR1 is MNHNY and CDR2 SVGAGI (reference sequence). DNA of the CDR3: TGTGCCAGCAGTTACTCAGGGCAGGGGGCTCTCTATGGCTACACCTTC. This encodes CASSYSGQGALYGYTF.

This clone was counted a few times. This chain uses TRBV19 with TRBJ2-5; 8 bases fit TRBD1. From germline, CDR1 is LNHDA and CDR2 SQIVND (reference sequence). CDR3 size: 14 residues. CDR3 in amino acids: CAPIQGASRETQYF. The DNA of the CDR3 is TGTGCTCCTATTCAGGGGGCGTCGAGAGAGACCCAGTACTTC. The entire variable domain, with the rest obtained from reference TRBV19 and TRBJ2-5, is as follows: DGGITQSPKYLFRKEGQNVTLSCEQNLNHDAMYWYRQDPGQGLRLIYYSQIVNDFQKGDIAEGYSVSREKKESFPLTVTSAQKNPTAFYLCAPIQGASRETQYFGPGTRLLVL.

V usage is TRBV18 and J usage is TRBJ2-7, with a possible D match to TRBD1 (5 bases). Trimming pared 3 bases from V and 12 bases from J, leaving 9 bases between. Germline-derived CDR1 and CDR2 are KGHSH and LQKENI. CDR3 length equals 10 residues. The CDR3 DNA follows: TGTGCCAGCTCACCGAGTCAGGGGTACTTC. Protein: CASSPSQGYF. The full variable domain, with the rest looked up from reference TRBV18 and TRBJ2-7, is NAGVMQNPRHLVRRRGQEARLRCSPMKGHSHVYWYRQLPEEGLKFMVYLQKENIIDESGMPKERFSAEFPKEGPSILRIQQVVRGDSAAYFCASSPSQGYFGPGTRLTVT.

CDR3 sequence reads: CASSYRDDTGGYEQYF. The CDR3 DNA follows: TGTGCCAGCAGTTATCGAGACGACACCGGAGGCTACGAGCAGTACTTC. The rearrangement joins TRBV6-2 or TRBV6-3 to TRBJ2-7, with a possible D match to TRBD2 (5 bases). CDR1 is MNHEY and CDR2 is SVGEGT in the germline V gene. The CDR3 covers 16 residues. Trimming left V 3 bases short and J 3 bases short, with 18 bases between.